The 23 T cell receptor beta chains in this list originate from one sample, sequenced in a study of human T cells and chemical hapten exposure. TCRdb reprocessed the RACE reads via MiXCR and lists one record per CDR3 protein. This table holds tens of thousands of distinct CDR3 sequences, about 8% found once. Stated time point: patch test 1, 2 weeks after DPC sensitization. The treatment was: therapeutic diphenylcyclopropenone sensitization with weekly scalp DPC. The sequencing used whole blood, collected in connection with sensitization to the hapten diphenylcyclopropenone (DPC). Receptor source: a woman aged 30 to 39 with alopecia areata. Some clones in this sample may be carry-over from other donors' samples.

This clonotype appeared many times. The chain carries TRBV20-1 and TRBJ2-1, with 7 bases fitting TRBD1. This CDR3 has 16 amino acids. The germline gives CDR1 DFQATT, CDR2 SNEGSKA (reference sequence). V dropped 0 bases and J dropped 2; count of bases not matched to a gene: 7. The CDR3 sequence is CSARDRQGLAYNEQFF. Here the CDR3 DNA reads TGCAGTGCTAGAGATCGACAGGGCTTGGCCTACAATGAGCAGTTCTTC.

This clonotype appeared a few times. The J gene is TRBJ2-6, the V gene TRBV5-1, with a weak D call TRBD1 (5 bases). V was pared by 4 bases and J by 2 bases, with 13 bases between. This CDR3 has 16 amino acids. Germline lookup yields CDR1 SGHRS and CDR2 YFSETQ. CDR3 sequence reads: CASSTSTATGANVLTF. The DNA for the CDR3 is TGCGCCAGCAGCACTTCGACAGCTACTGGGGCCAACGTCCTGACTTTC.

The CDR3 nucleotides are TGTGCCAGCAGCAAAGCAGTGATGGGGGAGTTCCGATTTGATTATGGCTACACCTTC. Translation: CASSKAVMGEFRFDYGYTF. The chain couples TRBV21-1 to TRBJ1-2; the D segment call TRBD1 is taken from the table without a DNA check. TRBV21-1 is classified as a pseudogene. The CDR3 is 19 amino acids.

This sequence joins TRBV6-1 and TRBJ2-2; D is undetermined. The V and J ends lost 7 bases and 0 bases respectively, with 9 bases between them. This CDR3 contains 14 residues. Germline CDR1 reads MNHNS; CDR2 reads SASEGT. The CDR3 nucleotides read TGTGCCAGCATCGGTCAGTCGAACACCGGGGAGCTGTTTTTT. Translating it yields CASIGQSNTGELFF.

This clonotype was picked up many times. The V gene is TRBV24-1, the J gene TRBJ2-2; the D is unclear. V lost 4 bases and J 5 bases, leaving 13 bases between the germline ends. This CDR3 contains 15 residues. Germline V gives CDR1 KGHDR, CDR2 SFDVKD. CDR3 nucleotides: TGTGCCACCAGTGACAACACGAAGTCGACCGGGGAGCTGTTTTTT. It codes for CATSDNTKSTGELFF.

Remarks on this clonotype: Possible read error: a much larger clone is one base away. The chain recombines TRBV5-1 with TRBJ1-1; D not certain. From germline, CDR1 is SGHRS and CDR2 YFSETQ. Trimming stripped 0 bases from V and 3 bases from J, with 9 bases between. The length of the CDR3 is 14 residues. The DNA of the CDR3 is TGCGCCAGCAGCTTGGCGGGTAGCGACACTGAAGCTTTCTTT. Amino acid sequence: CASSLAGSDTEAFF.

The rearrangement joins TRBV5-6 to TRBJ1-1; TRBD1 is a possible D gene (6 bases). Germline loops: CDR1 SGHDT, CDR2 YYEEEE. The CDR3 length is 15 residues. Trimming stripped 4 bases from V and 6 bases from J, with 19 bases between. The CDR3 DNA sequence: TGTGCCAGCAGCCTCGATGGTACAGGGAAGGCTGAAGCTTTCTTT. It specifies CASSLDGTGKAEAFF.

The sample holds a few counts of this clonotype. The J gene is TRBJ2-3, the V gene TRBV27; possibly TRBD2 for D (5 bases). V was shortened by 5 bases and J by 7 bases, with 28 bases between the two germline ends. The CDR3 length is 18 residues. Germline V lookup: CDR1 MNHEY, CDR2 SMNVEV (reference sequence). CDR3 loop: CASSPLTAAIETTYTQYF. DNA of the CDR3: TGTGCCAGCAGTCCGCTAACAGCGGCCATTGAAACGACTTATACGCAGTATTTT.

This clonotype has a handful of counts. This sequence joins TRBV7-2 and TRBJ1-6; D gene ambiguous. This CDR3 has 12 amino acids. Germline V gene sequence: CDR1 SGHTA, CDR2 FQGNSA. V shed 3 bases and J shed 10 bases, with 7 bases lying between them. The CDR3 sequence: CASSFFGSPLHF. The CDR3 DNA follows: TGTGCCAGCAGCTTTTTCGGATCACCCCTCCACTTT.

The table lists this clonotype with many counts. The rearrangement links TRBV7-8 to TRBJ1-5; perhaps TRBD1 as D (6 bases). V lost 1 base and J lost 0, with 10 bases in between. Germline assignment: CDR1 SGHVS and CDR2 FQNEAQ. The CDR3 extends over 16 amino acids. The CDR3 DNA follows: TGTGCCAGCAGCTTAGTGGGGGCGCGTAGCAATCAGCCCCAGCATTTT. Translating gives CASSLVGARSNQPQHF.

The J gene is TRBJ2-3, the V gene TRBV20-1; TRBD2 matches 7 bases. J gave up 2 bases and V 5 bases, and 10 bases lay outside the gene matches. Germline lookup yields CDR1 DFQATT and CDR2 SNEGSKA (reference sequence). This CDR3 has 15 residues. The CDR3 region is CSAGKLAEATDTQYF. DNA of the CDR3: TGCAGTGCTGGAAAGCTAGCGGAGGCCACAGATACGCAGTATTTT.

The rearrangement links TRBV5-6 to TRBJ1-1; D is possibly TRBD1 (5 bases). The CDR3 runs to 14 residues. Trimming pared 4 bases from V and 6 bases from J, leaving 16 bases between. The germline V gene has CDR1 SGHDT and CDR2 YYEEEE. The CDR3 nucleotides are TGTGCCAGCAGCCGTGGGGGGAAGCGGGCTGAAGCTTTCTTT. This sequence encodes CASSRGGKRAEAFF. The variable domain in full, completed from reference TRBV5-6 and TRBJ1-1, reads DAGVTQSPTHLIKTRGQQVTLRCSPKSGHDTVSWYQQALGQGPQFIFQYYEEEERQRGNFPDRFSGHQFPNYSSELNVNALLLGDSALYLCASSRGGKRAEAFFGQGTRLTVV.

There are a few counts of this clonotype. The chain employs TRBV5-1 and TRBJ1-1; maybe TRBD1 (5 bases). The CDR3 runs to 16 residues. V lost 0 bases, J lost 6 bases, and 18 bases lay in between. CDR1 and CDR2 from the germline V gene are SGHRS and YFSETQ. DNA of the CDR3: TGCGCCAGCAGCTTGGGTCAATTAGGGGTTTACGCTGAAGCTTTCTTT. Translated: CASSLGQLGVYAEAFF.

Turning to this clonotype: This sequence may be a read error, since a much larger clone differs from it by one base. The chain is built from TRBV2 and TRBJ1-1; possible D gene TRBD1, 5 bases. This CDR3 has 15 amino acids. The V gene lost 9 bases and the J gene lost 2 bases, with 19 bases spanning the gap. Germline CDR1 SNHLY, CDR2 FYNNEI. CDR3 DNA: TGTGCCAGTCACTCCGGGGCCTCTACCAACACTGAAGCTTTCTTT. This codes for CASHSGASTNTEAFF.

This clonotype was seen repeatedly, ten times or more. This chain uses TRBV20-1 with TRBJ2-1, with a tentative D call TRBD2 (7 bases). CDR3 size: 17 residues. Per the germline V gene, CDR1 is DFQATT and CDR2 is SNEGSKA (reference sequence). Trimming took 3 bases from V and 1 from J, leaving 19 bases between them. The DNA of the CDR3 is TGCAGTGCTAGGGGGGTGTCGCGGGGGCGGTCCTACAATGAGCAGTTCTTC. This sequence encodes CSARGVSRGRSYNEQFF.

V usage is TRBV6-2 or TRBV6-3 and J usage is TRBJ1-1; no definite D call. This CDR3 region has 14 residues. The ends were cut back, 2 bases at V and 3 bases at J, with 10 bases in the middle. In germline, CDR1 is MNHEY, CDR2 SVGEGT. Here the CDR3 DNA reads TGTGCCAGCAGTTACGGGGTTTTGGACACTGAAGCTTTCTTT. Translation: CASSYGVLDTEAFF.

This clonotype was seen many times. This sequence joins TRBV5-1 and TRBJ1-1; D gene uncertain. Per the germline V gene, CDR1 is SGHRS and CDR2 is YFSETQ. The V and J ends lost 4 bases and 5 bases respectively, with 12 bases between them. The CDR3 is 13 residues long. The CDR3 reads CASSLKGSTEAFF. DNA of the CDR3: TGCGCCAGCAGCCTGAAGGGAAGTACTGAAGCTTTCTTT. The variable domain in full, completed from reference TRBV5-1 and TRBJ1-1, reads KAGVTQTPRYLIKTRGQQVTLSCSPISGHRSVSWYQQTPGQGLQFLFEYFSETQRNKGNFPGRFSGRQFSNSRSEMNVSTLELGDSALYLCASSLKGSTEAFFGQGTRLTVV.

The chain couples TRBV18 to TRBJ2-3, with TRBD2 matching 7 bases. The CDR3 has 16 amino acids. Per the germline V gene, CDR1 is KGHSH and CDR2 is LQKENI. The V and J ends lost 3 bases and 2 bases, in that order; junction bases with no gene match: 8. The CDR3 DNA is TGTGCCAGCTCACCCCTGAACCAGCGGGACACAGATACGCAGTATTTT. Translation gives CASSPLNQRDTDTQYF.

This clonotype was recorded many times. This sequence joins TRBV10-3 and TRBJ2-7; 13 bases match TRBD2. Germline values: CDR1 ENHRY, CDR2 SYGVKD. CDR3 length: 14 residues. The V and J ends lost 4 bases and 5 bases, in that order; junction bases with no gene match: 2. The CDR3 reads CAISGTSGGHEQYF. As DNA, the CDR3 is TGTGCCATCAGTGGGACTAGCGGGGGCCACGAGCAGTACTTC.

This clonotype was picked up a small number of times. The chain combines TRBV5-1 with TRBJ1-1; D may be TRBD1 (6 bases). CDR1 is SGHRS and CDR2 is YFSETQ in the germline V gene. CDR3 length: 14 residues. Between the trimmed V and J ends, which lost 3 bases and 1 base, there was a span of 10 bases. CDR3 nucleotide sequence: TGCGCCAGCAGCTCCGGGACACCGAACACTGAAGCTTTCTTT. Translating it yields CASSSGTPNTEAFF.

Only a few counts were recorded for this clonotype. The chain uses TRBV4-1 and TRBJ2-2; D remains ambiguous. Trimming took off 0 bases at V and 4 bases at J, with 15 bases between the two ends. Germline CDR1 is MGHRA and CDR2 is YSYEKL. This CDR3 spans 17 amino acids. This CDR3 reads CASSQEGSFPATGELFF. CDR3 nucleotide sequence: TGCGCCAGCAGCCAAGAAGGATCTTTTCCGGCCACCGGGGAGCTGTTTTTT.

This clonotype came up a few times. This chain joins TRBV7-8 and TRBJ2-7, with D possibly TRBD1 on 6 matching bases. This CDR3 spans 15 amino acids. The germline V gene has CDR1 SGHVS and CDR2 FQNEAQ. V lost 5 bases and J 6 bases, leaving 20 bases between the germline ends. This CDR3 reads CASSPRQARSGEQYF. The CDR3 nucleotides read TGTGCCAGCAGCCCTCGACAGGCCCGCTCCGGCGAGCAGTACTTC.

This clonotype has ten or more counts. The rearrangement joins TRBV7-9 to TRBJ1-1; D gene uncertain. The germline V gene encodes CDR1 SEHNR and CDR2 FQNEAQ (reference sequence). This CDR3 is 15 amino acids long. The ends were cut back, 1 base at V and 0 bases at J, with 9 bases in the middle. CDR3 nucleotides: TGTGCCAGCAGCTTAGACACACTCTTGAACACTGAAGCTTTCTTT. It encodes CASSLDTLLNTEAFF. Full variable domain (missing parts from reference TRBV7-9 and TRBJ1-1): DTGVSQNPRHKITKRGQNVTFRCDPISEHNRLYWYRQTLGQGPEFLTYFQNEAQLEKSRLLSDRFSAERPKGSFSTLEIQRTEQGDSAMYLCASSLDTLLNTEAFFGQGTRLTVV.